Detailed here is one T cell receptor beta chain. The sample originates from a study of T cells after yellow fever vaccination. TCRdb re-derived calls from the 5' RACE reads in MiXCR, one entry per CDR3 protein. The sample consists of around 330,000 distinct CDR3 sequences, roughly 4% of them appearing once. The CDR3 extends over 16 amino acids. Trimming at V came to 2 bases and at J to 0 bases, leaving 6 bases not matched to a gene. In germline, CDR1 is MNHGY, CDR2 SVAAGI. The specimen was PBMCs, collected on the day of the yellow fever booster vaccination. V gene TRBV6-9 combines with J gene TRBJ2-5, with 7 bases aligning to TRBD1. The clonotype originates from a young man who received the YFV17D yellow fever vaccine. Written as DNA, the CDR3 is TGTGCCAGCAGTTATCCGGGACAGAAGTACCAAGAGACCCAGTACTTC. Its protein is CASSYPGQKYQETQYF.